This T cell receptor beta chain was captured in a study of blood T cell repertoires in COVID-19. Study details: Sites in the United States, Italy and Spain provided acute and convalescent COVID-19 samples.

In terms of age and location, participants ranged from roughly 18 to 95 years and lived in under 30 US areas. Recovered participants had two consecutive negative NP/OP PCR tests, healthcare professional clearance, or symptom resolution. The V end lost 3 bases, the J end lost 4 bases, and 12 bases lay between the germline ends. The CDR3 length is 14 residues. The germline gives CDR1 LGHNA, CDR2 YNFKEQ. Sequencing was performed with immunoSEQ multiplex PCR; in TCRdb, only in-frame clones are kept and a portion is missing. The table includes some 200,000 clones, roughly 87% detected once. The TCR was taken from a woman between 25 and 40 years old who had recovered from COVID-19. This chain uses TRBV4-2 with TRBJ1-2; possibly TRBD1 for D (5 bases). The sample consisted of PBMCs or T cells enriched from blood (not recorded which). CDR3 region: CASSQSRVSYGYTF. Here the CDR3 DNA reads TGTGCCAGCAGCCAGTCCAGGGTGAGCTATGGCTACACCTTC.